The count of the clone carrying this T cell receptor beta chain is one. The antigen is not known. This CDR3 is 16 amino acids long. J was trimmed by 5 bases and V by 6 bases; bases with no gene match: 11. Germline V gene data show CDR1 as KGHSH and CDR2 as LQKENI. Profiling relied on immunoSEQ multiplex PCR, and the TCRdb table lists in-frame clones only, not all of them. The sample carries roughly 70,000 clones, 84% recorded once. The source of the sample is a study of OX40 agonist ivuxolimab in advanced cancers. Turning to the study itself: Among those enrolled, mean age was about 62 years (range 23 to 79) and about 82% were male.

Study-wide results and caveats: Mean expanded clone counts were higher in CD8+ than CD4+ T cells. Low levels of normalized T-cell clonal expansion also appeared in some nonresponders. Clonal expansion from baseline to week 6 occurred in both CD4+ and CD8+ T cells.

This chain links TRBV18 with TRBJ2-2; 8 nucleotides agree with TRBD1. The specimen comprised CD4+ or CD8+ T cells sorted from blood, sampled in a trial of the OX40 agonist ivuxolimab. This clonotype originated in an adult with an advanced solid tumor such as melanoma, head and neck, liver or kidney cancer. This CDR3 reads CASSRFQGARTGELFF. The CDR3, as DNA: TGTGCCAGCTCCCGTTTTCAGGGGGCGCGTACCGGGGAGCTGTTTTTT. Based on the CDR3 plus reference TRBV18 and TRBJ2-2, the full variable domain is NAGVMQNPRHLVRRRGQEARLRCSPMKGHSHVYWYRQLPEEGLKFMVYLQKENIIDESGMPKERFSAEFPKEGPSILRIQQVVRGDSAAYFCASSRFQGARTGELFFGEGSRLTVL.